The 25 T cell receptor beta chains reported below all come from one sample, sequenced in a study of beta chain features in type 1 diabetes. Reverse transcribing all isolated RNA meant expressed TCRB transcripts were sequenced. Using immunoSEQ multiplex PCR, the repertoire was profiled, and TCRdb retains in-frame clones only, with some absent. In the table there are 150,000 or so clones, 9% to 10% of which are singletons. The sequencing sample was made of central memory CD4+ T cells from blood. The receptors derive from a woman between 40 and 55 years old in good health.

This clone was seen a few times. The gene calls are TRBV2 and TRBJ2-6, with D possibly being TRBD1 (5 bases). The V gene's germline CDR1 is SNHLY and CDR2 FYNNEI. V gave up 6 bases and J gave up 3 bases, with 9 bases separating them. This CDR3 contains 14 residues. The CDR3 nucleotides read TGTGCCAGCAGCTTAGGGGTTGGGGCCAACGTCCTGACTTTC. Its protein product is CASSLGVGANVLTF.

The table lists this clone with a few counts. The chain links TRBV5-4 to TRBJ1-2; 7 bases match TRBD1. This CDR3 spans 14 amino acids. Germline V CDR1 and CDR2: SGHNT, YYREEE (reference sequence). V was clipped by 6 bases and J by 2 bases; unmatched bases: 7. CDR3 protein: CASNQGTENYGYTF. As DNA, the CDR3 is TGTGCCAGCAACCAGGGGACAGAAAACTATGGCTACACCTTC.

This clone was counted a few times. The CDR3 DNA is TGTGCCAGCAGCTTTTTAGCCAGGGCAGGTACAGATACGCAGTATTTT. Encoded protein: CASSFLARAGTDTQYF. The chain joins TRBV5-5 to TRBJ2-3; possible D gene TRBD1, 5 bases. Germline CDR1 SGHKS, CDR2 YYEKEE (reference sequence). V was cut by 2 bases and J by 3 bases, with 16 bases left in between. This CDR3 is 16 amino acids long.

This clone has just a few counts. The V call is TRBV29-1, the J call TRBJ1-4, with D perhaps matching TRBD1 (6 bases). This CDR3 has 14 amino acids. The germline gives CDR1 SQVTM, CDR2 ANQGSEA. The V gene lost 7 bases and the J gene lost 4 bases, with 16 bases spanning the gap. CDR3 loop: CSAKGGQINEKLFF. The DNA of the CDR3 is TGCAGCGCTAAAGGGGGACAAATTAATGAAAAACTGTTTTTT.

This clone has a handful of counts. The genes are TRBV28 and TRBJ2-7; no definite D call. The CDR3 runs 11 residues. Trimming took 6 bases from V and 2 from J, leaving 5 bases between them. In germline, CDR1 is MDHEN, CDR2 SYDVKM. This CDR3 reads CASSRAYEQYF. The CDR3 DNA sequence: TGTGCCAGCAGCCGCGCCTACGAGCAGTACTTC.

The chain recombines TRBV5-1 with TRBJ2-2; D is unresolved. Trimming cost V 4 bases and J 3 bases, with 7 bases left between them. This CDR3 spans 13 amino acids. The germline V gene has CDR1 SGHRS and CDR2 YFSETQ. In DNA form, the CDR3 reads TGCGCCAGCAGCCCGATAGACACCGGGGAGCTGTTTTTT. This gives the protein CASSPIDTGELFF.

This sequence joins TRBV5-1 and TRBJ1-1; the match to TRBD1 covers 7 bases. V lost 0 bases and J lost 1; bases outside the gene matches: 9. Germline-derived CDR1 and CDR2 are SGHRS and YFSETQ. This CDR3 is 17 amino acids long. The DNA for the CDR3 is TGCGCCAGCAGCTTGGACGAGGGGGCAGGGGCGAACACTGAAGCTTTCTTT. It is translated as CASSLDEGAGANTEAFF.

In its sample, this clone was seen a few times. The chain recombines TRBV7-2 with TRBJ2-7; tentatively, D is TRBD2 (6 bases). Germline V gene data show CDR1 as SGHTA and CDR2 as FQGNSA. With 7 bases removed from V and 3 bases from J, the gap between germline ends came to 19 bases. This CDR3 contains 15 residues. CDR3 residues: CASTPFRDWSYEQYF. The CDR3 DNA is TGTGCCAGCACCCCGTTTCGGGACTGGAGCTACGAGCAGTACTTC. The full variable domain, with the rest looked up from reference TRBV7-2 and TRBJ2-7, is GAGVSQSPSNKVTEKGKDVELRCDPISGHTALYWYRQSLGQGLEFLIYFQGNSAPDKSGLPSDRFSAERTGGSVSTLTIQRTQQEDSAVYLCASTPFRDWSYEQYFGPGTRLTVT.

This clone was seen only a few times. This chain joins TRBV25-1 and TRBJ1-1, with a possible D match to TRBD1 (6 bases). Germline lookup yields CDR1 MGHDK and CDR2 SYGVNS. V lost 4 bases and J lost 0, with 12 bases in between. This CDR3 has 15 residues. CDR3 in DNA: TGTGCCAGCAGTGGTCGGGGGGGCATGAACACTGAAGCTTTCTTT. Its translation is CASSGRGGMNTEAFF. Full variable domain (remainder filled in from reference TRBV25-1 and TRBJ1-1): EADIYQTPRYLVIGTGKKITLECSQTMGHDKMYWYQQDPGMELHLIHYSYGVNSTEKGDLSSESTVSRIRTEHFPLTLESARPSHTSQYLCASSGRGGMNTEAFFGQGTRLTVV.

The gene calls are TRBV6-4 and TRBJ1-1; 7 bases are shared with TRBD1. The ends lost 6 bases at V and 6 bases at J; junction bases unmatched: 7. The V gene's germline CDR1 is MRHNA and CDR2 SNTAGT. CDR3 length: 13 amino acids. CDR3 in amino acids: CASRRTGASEAFF. DNA of the CDR3: TGTGCCAGCAGACGGACAGGAGCTTCTGAAGCTTTCTTT.

This clone has just one count. The chain uses TRBV6-1 and TRBJ2-7; a possible D gene is TRBD2 (6 bases). Germline V gives CDR1 MNHNS, CDR2 SASEGT. This CDR3 has 13 residues. The V and J ends lost 2 bases and 7 bases respectively, with 12 bases between them. The DNA of the CDR3 is TGTGCCAGCAGTGAAAATCTGGCGGGGGAGCAGTACTTC. This translates into CASSENLAGEQYF.

This clone was seen more than once but under ten times. The chain uses TRBV6-5 and TRBJ2-7, with 7 nucleotides matching TRBD2. CDR1 and CDR2 (germline): MNHEY, SVGAGI. There are 11 residues in the CDR3. V shed 4 bases and J 9 bases; nucleotides not matched to a gene: 3. CDR3 sequence (DNA): TGTGCCAGCAGTTCGGTAGCGGGGCAGTACTTC. Encoded protein: CASSSVAGQYF.

This clone was recorded a few times. This chain links TRBV14 with TRBJ1-2, with TRBD1 matching 7 bases. The germline V gene encodes CDR1 SGHDN and CDR2 FVKESK. V lost 4 bases and J lost 4; bases outside the gene matches: 12. The CDR3 runs to 16 residues. In DNA, the CDR3 is TGTGCCAGCAGCCCTACAGGGGCAATGGGGCTCTATGGCTACACCTTC. Translating it yields CASSPTGAMGLYGYTF. Full variable domain (rest looked up from reference TRBV14 and TRBJ1-2): EAGVTQFPSHSVIEKGQTVTLRCDPISGHDNLYWYRRVMGKEIKFLLHFVKESKQDESGMPNNRFLAERTGGTYSTLKVQPAELEDSGVYFCASSPTGAMGLYGYTFGSGTRLTVV.

This clone has a handful of counts. The rearrangement links TRBV7-2 to TRBJ2-3; TRBD2 might be the D (7 bases). Germline CDR1 and CDR2: SGHTA and FQGNSA. Between the trimmed V and J ends, which lost 5 bases and 3 bases, there was a span of 15 bases. The CDR3 is 15 amino acids. DNA of the CDR3: TGTGCCAGCAGCGGGCGGGGGCGGGGTACAGATACGCAGTATTTT. Its protein product is CASSGRGRGTDTQYF.

This clone was found a few times. The J gene is TRBJ2-5, the V gene TRBV6-1; D unclear. Germline values: CDR1 MNHNS, CDR2 SASEGT. V was shortened by 4 bases and J by 4 bases, with 16 bases between the two germline ends. CDR3 length: 15 amino acids. CDR3 in amino acids: CASSAVDYFGETQYF. CDR3 nucleotides: TGTGCCAGCAGTGCCGTAGATTACTTCGGAGAGACCCAGTACTTC.

The chain carries TRBV18 and TRBJ1-2; D is possibly TRBD1 (5 bases). Trimming stripped 1 base from V and 4 bases from J, with 10 bases between. There are 14 residues in the CDR3. Germline CDR1 is KGHSH and CDR2 is LQKENI. CDR3 protein: CASSPLEGPYGYTF. The CDR3 DNA follows: TGTGCCAGCTCACCACTGGAGGGGCCCTATGGCTACACCTTC.

This clone was observed a handful of times. This sequence joins TRBV7-9 and TRBJ2-7; 11 nucleotides line up with TRBD1. J gave up 5 bases and V 4 bases, and 10 bases lay outside the gene matches. CDR3 length equals 16 residues. The germline V gene has CDR1 SEHNR and CDR2 FQNEAQ (reference sequence). CDR3 nucleotide sequence: TGTGCCAGCAGCTCTCTCTCCGGGACAGGGGGAAACGAGCAGTACTTC. Translated, it gives CASSSLSGTGGNEQYF.

The J gene is TRBJ2-2, the V gene TRBV12-5; 8 positions agree with TRBD1. Trimming cost V 0 bases and J 3 bases; bases outside gene matches: 0. The CDR3 length is 15 residues. The germline gives CDR1 LGHNT, CDR2 FRNRAP. This CDR3 reads CASGLVQGDTGELFF. The CDR3 coding sequence is TGTGCTAGTGGTTTGGTACAGGGGGACACCGGGGAGCTGTTTTTT.

The CDR3 bases are TGTGCCAGCAGTGAACAACAGGTCTATGGCTACACCTTC. Translating gives CASSEQQVYGYTF. The chain uses TRBV2 and TRBJ1-2, with D possibly TRBD1 on 5 matching bases. The CDR3 loop spans 13 amino acids. V shed 2 bases and J shed 4 bases, with 8 bases lying between them. In germline, CDR1 is SNHLY, CDR2 FYNNEI.

The gene calls are TRBV5-6 and TRBJ1-2; the D gene is possibly TRBD1 (5 bases). In germline, CDR1 is SGHDT, CDR2 YYEEEE. This CDR3 has 15 residues. Trimming pared 4 bases from V and 2 bases from J, leaving 15 bases between. CDR3 DNA sequence: TGTGCCAGCAGCCCCGGGGCGGGAATCAACTATGGCTACACCTTC. Translated: CASSPGAGINYGYTF.

This clone occurred a few times. The V call is TRBV6-1, the J call TRBJ2-3; TRBD2 matches at 12 bases. V was pared by 4 bases and J by 0 bases, with 5 bases of the junction left unmatched. Germline V gene data show CDR1 as MNHNS and CDR2 as SASEGT. This CDR3 is 17 amino acids long. CDR3 loop: CASSAGTSGFSTDTQYF. CDR3 sequence (DNA): TGTGCCAGCAGTGCCGGGACTAGCGGGTTCAGCACAGATACGCAGTATTTT.

This clone turned up a few times. The CDR3 loop reads CASSLDRVSYNEQFF. CDR3 coding DNA: TGTGCCAGCAGCTTGGACAGGGTGTCCTACAATGAGCAGTTCTTC. V is TRBV5-5 and J is TRBJ2-1; maybe TRBD1 (6 bases). The CDR3 sequence is 15 residues long. The germline CDR1 and CDR2 sequences are SGHKS and YYEKEE (reference sequence). Trimming pared 0 bases from V and 1 base from J, leaving 8 bases between.

The rearrangement links TRBV7-9 to TRBJ2-5; tentatively, D is TRBD2 (5 bases). The CDR3 length is 16 residues. Germline V CDR1 and CDR2: SEHNR, FQNEAQ (reference sequence). V lost 3 bases, J lost 2 bases, and 16 bases lay in between. The CDR3 sequence is CASSFREGSIQETQYF. Here the CDR3 DNA reads TGTGCCAGCAGCTTTAGGGAAGGGAGCATACAAGAGACCCAGTACTTC.

V gene TRBV6-6 combines with J gene TRBJ2-5; D may be TRBD2 (5 bases). The germline gives CDR1 MNHNY, CDR2 SVGAGI (reference sequence). The CDR3 contains 14 residues. V lost 4 bases and J 5 bases, leaving 14 bases between the germline ends. CDR3 DNA: TGTGCCAGCAGTTCCGGGATTGGCCGGGAGACCCAGTACTTC. This encodes CASSSGIGRETQYF.

CDR3: CASSARGPNEKLFF. Written as DNA, the CDR3 is TGTGCCAGCAGCGCTCGCGGTCCTAATGAAAAACTGTTTTTT. V gene TRBV6-6 combines with J gene TRBJ1-4; D is unclear. The germline V gene encodes CDR1 MNHNY and CDR2 SVGAGI (reference sequence). The CDR3 runs 14 residues. V lost 6 bases to trimming and J lost 3 bases, with 11 bases between them.